This T cell receptor beta chain was found in a study of CD8+ T cells in alopecia areata. About the study: Twice a day, 5 to 10 mg of oral tofacitinib was administered to treated patients. General study points: Researchers report lesional scalp, most notably alopecia totalis/universalis, outstripped normal scalp in clonality. There were also resident alphabeta T cells of normal skin sequenced in scalp samples.

Concerning this clone itself: The antigen is undetermined.

Reverse transcribed after extraction, RNA yielded cDNA as the sequencing template. Assay used: immunoSEQ multiplex PCR; TCRdb lists only in-frame clones, some missing. The sample has fewer than 100,000 clones, under 45% seen once; the top ten hold 0.79%. The V gene's germline CDR1 is SGHTA and CDR2 FQGNSA. The CDR3 is 14 amino acids. The V gene lost 2 bases and the J gene lost 7 bases, with 15 bases spanning the gap. The chain links TRBV7-2 to TRBJ2-7; TRBD2 is a possible D gene (5 bases). The sample comprised CD4+ T cells sorted from blood. This clonotype originated in a human donor with alopecia areata. CDR3 coding DNA: TGTGCCAGCAGCTTACTAGCCGCTTCGGGTGAGCAGTACTTC. The encoded protein is CASSLLAASGEQYF.